This is a list of T cell receptor beta chains from one sample in a study of blood T cells in healthy people across ages. A single record per CDR3 protein comes from TCRdb applying MiXCR to the 5' RACE reads. The profile shows some 780,000 distinct CDR3 sequences, around three fifths of them singletons. The sequenced sample was blood. These receptor sequences come from a man in his forties in good health. Both conserved end residues are part of each CDR3. Fields, in order: clone size, D gene, J gene, V gene, CDR3 protein, CDR3 DNA. D genes are given only for firm matches. Clone size appears in some rows only: once, few, many, or a class for an expanded clone.

few TRBD2 TRBJ2-1 TRBV2 CASKRGGGLTLSYNEQFF TGTGCCAGCAAGCGGGGGGGCGGCCTGACACTCTCCTACAATGAGCAGTTCTTC
few NA TRBJ2-2 TRBV5-1 CASSRGSAGELFF TGCGCCAGCAGCAGGGGGAGTGCCGGGGAGCTGTTTTTT
few NA TRBJ2-3 TRBV12-3/TRBV12-4 CASIADTQYF TGTGCCAGCATTGCAGATACGCAGTATTTT
once TRBD1 TRBJ1-1 TRBV11-2 CASSWGQAPEAFF TGTGCCAGCAGCTGGGGACAGGCGCCTGAAGCTTTCTTT
few NA TRBJ2-3 TRBV7-8 CASSTRLSGLTQYF NA
NA TRBD1 TRBJ2-5 TRBV7-9 CANGQAEYQETQYF TGTGCCAACGGACAGGCCGAGTACCAAGAGACCCAGTACTTC
NA TRBD2 TRBJ2-1 TRBV20-1 CSARSLAGAGEQFF TGCAGTGCTAGAAGCCTAGCGGGAGCCGGTGAGCAGTTCTTC
NA TRBD2 TRBJ2-3 TRBV20-1 CSARDTSGSRDTQYF TGCAGTGCTAGAGATACTAGCGGCTCACGAGATACGCAGTATTTT
NA TRBD2 TRBJ2-1 TRBV7-6 CASSKRLAGLHEQFF TGTGCCAGCAGCAAGAGACTAGCGGGATTGCATGAGCAGTTCTTC
NA NA TRBJ1-2 TRBV28 CASRSIGFYGYTF TGTGCCAGCAGGTCAATCGGATTCTATGGCTACACCTTC
few TRBD1 TRBJ1-1 TRBV6-1 CASSAIDREAEAFF TGTGCCAGCAGTGCCATTGACAGGGAGGCTGAAGCTTTCTTT
NA TRBD2 TRBJ2-5 TRBV2 CASSERGSGRFGETQYF TGTGCCAGCAGTGAAAGAGGGAGCGGGAGGTTCGGGGAGACCCAGTACTTC
NA TRBD1 TRBJ2-5 TRBV12-3/TRBV12-4 CASSFYGQGGVETQYF TGTGCCAGCAGTTTTTACGGACAGGGGGGTGTGGAGACCCAGTACTTC
NA TRBD2 TRBJ2-5 TRBV7-2 CASSPWGGSGETQYF TGTGCCAGCAGCCCCTGGGGGGGTTCAGGGGAGACCCAGTACTTC
NA NA TRBJ1-5 TRBV28 CASSGDQQPQHF TGTGCCAGCAGTGGGGATCAACAGCCCCAGCATTTT
NA TRBD1 TRBJ2-7 TRBV14 CASSQYDRGPYNEQYF TGTGCCAGCAGCCAATACGACAGGGGGCCTTACAATGAGCAGTACTTC
NA NA TRBJ2-3 TRBV4-3 CASSRYSSTDTQYF TGCGCCAGCAGCCGGTACAGTAGCACAGATACGCAGTATTTT
few NA TRBJ1-4 TRBV6-1 CASREKEKLFF TGTGCCAGCAGAGAAAAGGAAAAACTGTTTTTT
NA NA TRBJ2-7 TRBV3-1 CASSPRPNGNEQYF TGTGCCAGCAGCCCCCGACCTAACGGGAACGAGCAGTACTTC
many NA TRBJ1-1 TRBV20-1 CSARDPRMSHTEAFF TGCAGTGCTAGAGACCCGCGAATGTCGCACACTGAAGCTTTCTTT
few NA TRBJ2-1 TRBV29-1 CSVVQRYNEQFF TGCAGCGTTGTCCAACGGTACAATGAGCAGTTCTTC
NA TRBD2 TRBJ2-5 TRBV6-2/TRBV6-3 CASSPTRGGGETQYF TGTGCCAGCAGCCCCACTCGGGGGGGTGGAGAGACCCAGTACTTC
many NA TRBJ1-2 TRBV14 CASSQGAGRSYGYTF TGTGCCAGCAGCCAAGGGGCAGGAAGGAGCTATGGCTACACCTTC
few NA TRBJ2-3 TRBV29-1 CSVDSRTDTQYF TGCAGCGTTGACAGCCGCACAGATACGCAGTATTTT
NA TRBD1 TRBJ1-2 TRBV28 CASRARWDRVHGYTF TGTGCCAGCAGAGCCCGTTGGGACAGGGTTCATGGCTACACCTTC
NA TRBD2 TRBJ2-3 TRBV6-2/TRBV6-3 CASSFYGGLAARHTQYF TGTGCCAGCAGTTTTTACGGAGGACTAGCGGCCCGCCATACGCAGTATTTT
NA TRBD1 TRBJ2-1 TRBV10-3 CAISEKDREGSEQFF TGTGCCATCAGTGAAAAGGACAGGGAAGGTAGTGAGCAGTTCTTC
NA TRBD2 TRBJ2-7 TRBV10-3 CAISEPLTSGSTFYEQYF TGTGCCATCAGTGAGCCTTTGACTAGCGGGAGTACGTTCTACGAGCAGTACTTC
NA TRBD1 TRBJ1-2 TRBV10-3 CAISELDRQGRDGYTF TGTGCCATCAGTGAGCTCGATCGACAGGGAAGAGATGGCTACACCTTC
NA NA TRBJ2-1 TRBV7-7 CASSLGRGFDEQFF TGTGCTAGCAGCTTAGGACGGGGCTTCGATGAGCAGTTCTTC
once TRBD2 TRBJ2-5 TRBV7-9 CASSPGLAGTLYQETQYF TGTGCCAGCAGCCCCGGACTAGCGGGGACCTTGTACCAAGAGACCCAGTACTTC
few NA TRBJ2-5 TRBV2 CASLGETQYF TGTGCCAGCTTAGGGGAGACCCAGTACTTC
NA TRBD1 TRBJ1-2 TRBV20-1 CSAQRQGGGYTF TGCAGTGCTCAAAGACAGGGCGGTGGCTACACCTTC
few NA TRBJ2-7 TRBV7-7 CASSLGTFSYEQYF TGTGCCAGCAGCTTAGGGACATTCTCCTACGAGCAGTACTTC
NA NA TRBJ1-2 TRBV12-3/TRBV12-4 CASVRGQRNGYTF TGTGCCAGCGTAAGGGGACAACGGAACGGCTACACCTTC
few NA TRBJ1-1 TRBV3-1 CASRPSDILNTEAFF TGTGCCAGCAGACCTTCAGACATTTTGAACACTGAAGCTTTCTTT
once NA TRBJ2-4 TRBV6-6 CASSSLVQGNIQYF TGTGCCAGCAGTTCTCTTGTACAGGGAAACATTCAGTACTTC
NA NA TRBJ1-2 TRBV29-1 CSVVNFTGNLNYGYTF TGCAGCGTGGTCAATTTTACGGGGAACCTGAACTATGGCTACACCTTC
NA NA TRBJ2-5 TRBV13 CASADRRGETQYF TGTGCCAGCGCTGATAGGAGGGGAGAGACCCAGTACTTC
NA TRBD1 TRBJ2-3 TRBV24-1 CATNGQGGNTQYF TGTGCCACCAATGGACAGGGGGGAAATACGCAGTATTTT
few TRBD2 TRBJ2-7 TRBV12-3/TRBV12-4 CASSRQRRGLAAIGEQYF TGTGCCAGCAGCAGACAACGCCGCGGACTAGCGGCGATCGGCGAGCAGTACTTC
few TRBD2 TRBJ2-3 TRBV4-3 CASSQDRGGTADTQYF TGCGCCAGCAGCCAAGATCGGGGGGGAACGGCAGATACGCAGTATTTT
few NA TRBJ2-1 TRBV20-1 CSARDMLSHEQFF TGCAGTGCTAGAGATATGCTCTCTCATGAGCAGTTCTTC
NA NA TRBJ2-3 TRBV5-1 CASSLWYSLNTDTQYF TGCGCCAGCAGCTTGTGGTACAGCTTGAACACAGATACGCAGTATTTT
few TRBD2 TRBJ2-7 TRBV6-5 CASSYSWGLAGSYEQYF TGTGCCAGCAGTTACTCTTGGGGACTAGCGGGAAGTTACGAGCAGTACTTC
NA NA TRBJ2-4 TRBV28 CASSLWSGTPKNIQYF TGTGCCAGCAGTTTATGGTCAGGGACACCCAAAAACATTCAGTACTTC